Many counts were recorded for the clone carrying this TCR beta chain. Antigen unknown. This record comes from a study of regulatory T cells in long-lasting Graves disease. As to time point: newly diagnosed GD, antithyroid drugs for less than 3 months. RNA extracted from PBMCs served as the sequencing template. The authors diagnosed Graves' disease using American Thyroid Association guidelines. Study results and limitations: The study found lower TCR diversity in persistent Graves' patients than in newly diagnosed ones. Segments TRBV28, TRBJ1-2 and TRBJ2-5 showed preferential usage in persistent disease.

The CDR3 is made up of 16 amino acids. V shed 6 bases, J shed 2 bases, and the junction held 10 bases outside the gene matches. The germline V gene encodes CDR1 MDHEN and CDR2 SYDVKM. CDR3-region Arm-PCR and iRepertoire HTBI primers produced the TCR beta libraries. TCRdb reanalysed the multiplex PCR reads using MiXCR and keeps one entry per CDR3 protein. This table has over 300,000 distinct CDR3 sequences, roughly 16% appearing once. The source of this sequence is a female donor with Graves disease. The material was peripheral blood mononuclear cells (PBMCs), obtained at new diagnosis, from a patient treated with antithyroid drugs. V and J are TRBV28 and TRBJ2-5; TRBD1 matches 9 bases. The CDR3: CASSPRDRAIQETQYF. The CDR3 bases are TGTGCCAGCAGCCCCAGGGACAGGGCAATTCAAGAGACCCAGTACTTC. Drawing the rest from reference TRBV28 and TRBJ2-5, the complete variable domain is DVKVTQSSRYLVKRTGEKVFLECVQDMDHENMFWYRQDPGLGLRLIYFSYDVKMKEKGDIPEGYSVSREKKERFSLILESASTNQTSMYLCASSPRDRAIQETQYFGPGTRLLVL.